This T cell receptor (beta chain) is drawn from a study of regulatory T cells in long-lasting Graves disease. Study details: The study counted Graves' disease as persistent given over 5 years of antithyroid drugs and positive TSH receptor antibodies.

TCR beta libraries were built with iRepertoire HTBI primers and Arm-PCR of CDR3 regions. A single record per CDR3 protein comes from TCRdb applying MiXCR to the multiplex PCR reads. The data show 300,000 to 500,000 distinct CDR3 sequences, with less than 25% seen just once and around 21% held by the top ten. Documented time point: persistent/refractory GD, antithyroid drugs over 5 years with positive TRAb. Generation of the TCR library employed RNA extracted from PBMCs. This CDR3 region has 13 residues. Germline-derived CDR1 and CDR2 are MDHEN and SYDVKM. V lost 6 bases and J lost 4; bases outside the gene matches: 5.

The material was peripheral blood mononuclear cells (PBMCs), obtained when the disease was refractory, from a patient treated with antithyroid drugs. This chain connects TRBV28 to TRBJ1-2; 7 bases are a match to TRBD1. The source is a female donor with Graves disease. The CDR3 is CASRSQGRYGYTF. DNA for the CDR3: TGTGCCAGCAGATCACAGGGGCGCTATGGCTACACCTTC.